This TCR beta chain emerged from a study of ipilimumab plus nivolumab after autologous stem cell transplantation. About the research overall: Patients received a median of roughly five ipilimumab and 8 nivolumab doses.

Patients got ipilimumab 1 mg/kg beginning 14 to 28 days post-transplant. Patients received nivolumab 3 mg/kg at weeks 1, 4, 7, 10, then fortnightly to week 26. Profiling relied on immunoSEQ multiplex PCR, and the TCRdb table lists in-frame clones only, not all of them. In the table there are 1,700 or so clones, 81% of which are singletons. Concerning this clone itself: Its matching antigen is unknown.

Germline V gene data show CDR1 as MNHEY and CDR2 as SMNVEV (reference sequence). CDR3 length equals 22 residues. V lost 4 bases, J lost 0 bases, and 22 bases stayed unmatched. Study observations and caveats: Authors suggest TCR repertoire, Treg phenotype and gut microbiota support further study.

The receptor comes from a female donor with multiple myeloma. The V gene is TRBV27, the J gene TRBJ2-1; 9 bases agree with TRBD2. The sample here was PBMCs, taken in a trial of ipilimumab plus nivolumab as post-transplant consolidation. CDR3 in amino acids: CASSYRRRSASGTSSSYNEQFF. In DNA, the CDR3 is TGTGCCAGCAGTTATCGGAGGCGTTCGGCTAGCGGGACCTCAAGCTCCTACAATGAGCAGTTCTTC.